Below are 27 T cell receptor beta chains sequenced from a single sample in a study of blood T cell repertoires in COVID-19. Assay: immunoSEQ multiplex PCR; the TCRdb copy retains only in-frame clones and omits some. This sample yields around 290,000 clones, of which about 87% are seen a single time; approximately 8.1% belongs to the top ten. Material for sequencing was peripheral blood. These receptor sequences come from a woman aged 45-65 years who had recovered from COVID-19.

This clone was detected only once. The chain employs TRBV28 and TRBJ2-3; D gene unclear. The CDR3 contains 12 residues. Trimming left V 7 bases short and J 4 bases short, with 9 bases between. Germline assignment: CDR1 MDHEN and CDR2 SYDVKM. The DNA for the CDR3 is TGTGCCAGCACCGCGCACTCAGATACGCAGTATTTT. Amino acid sequence: CASTAHSDTQYF.

This clone has ten or more counts. This chain uses TRBV19 with TRBJ1-2, with D possibly TRBD1 on 5 matching bases. The CDR3 covers 13 residues. Trimming took 7 bases from V and 8 from J, leaving 17 bases between them. Germline CDR1 reads LNHDA; CDR2 reads SQIVND (reference sequence). The CDR3 DNA follows: TGTGCCAGTACTCTGAGCAGGGCCCACGGCTACACCTTC. Protein sequence: CASTLSRAHGYTF.

The rearrangement uses TRBV7-9 and TRBJ2-1; 8 bases match TRBD1. V was pared by 5 bases and J by 9 bases, with 15 bases of the junction left unmatched. The V gene's germline CDR1 is SEHNR and CDR2 FQNEAQ (reference sequence). The CDR3 spans 16 residues. CDR3 in DNA: TGTGCCAGCAGCCCTAGGCAGGGGGCGACGATGGTTGAGCAGTTCTTC. It is translated as CASSPRQGATMVEQFF.

This chain connects TRBV19 to TRBJ2-7, with 7 bases identical to TRBD2. V gave up 5 bases and J gave up 2 bases; unmatched junction bases: 15. CDR1 LNHDA and CDR2 SQIVND come from the germline V gene (reference sequence). The CDR3 consists of 17 residues. This chain's CDR3 is CASSPLRLSGATYEQYF. In nucleotides, the CDR3 is TGTGCCAGTAGTCCTCTCCGTCTGAGCGGGGCTACCTACGAGCAGTACTTC.

The J gene is TRBJ1-2, the V gene TRBV6-5; TRBD1 is a possible D gene (6 bases). The V end lost 2 bases, the J end lost 8 bases, and 15 bases lay between the germline ends. CDR1 MNHEY and CDR2 SVGAGI come from the germline V gene. The CDR3 runs 14 residues. CDR3 bases: TGTGCCAGCAGTTACACTGGACAGTTTCGGGGCTACACCTTC. It yields the protein CASSYTGQFRGYTF.

The chain links TRBV21-1 to TRBJ2-1; the table's D call TRBD2 went unverified against the DNA. TRBV21-1 is a known pseudogene. The CDR3 totals 20 residues. The CDR3 sequence is CASSKDLAGPKMRPLDEQFF. Written as DNA, the CDR3 is TGTGCCAGCAGCAAAGATCTAGCGGGGCCGAAGATGAGGCCGTTGGATGAGCAGTTCTTC.

The rearrangement links TRBV19 to TRBJ2-5; D is uncertain. The germline gives CDR1 LNHDA, CDR2 SQIVND (reference sequence). Between the trimmed V and J ends, which lost 5 bases and 1 base, there was a span of 11 bases. The CDR3 sequence is 14 residues long. This chain's CDR3 is CASSQAYTQETQYF. The CDR3 nucleotides read TGTGCCAGTAGTCAGGCATACACCCAAGAGACCCAGTACTTC.

Only one count was recorded for this clone. V and J are TRBV19 and TRBJ2-7, with 10 bases aligning to TRBD2. The V gene end was trimmed by 4 bases and the J gene end by 1 base; junction bases not matched to a gene: 4. Per the germline V gene, CDR1 is LNHDA and CDR2 is SQIVND (reference sequence). The CDR3 has 15 residues. The CDR3 sequence: CASSRGTSESYEQYF. CDR3 DNA: TGTGCCAGTAGTAGGGGGACTAGCGAGTCCTACGAGCAGTACTTC.

This sequence joins TRBV19 and TRBJ1-2; maybe TRBD1 (5 bases). The germline V gene has CDR1 LNHDA and CDR2 SQIVND (reference sequence). V shed 4 bases and J shed 3 bases, with 15 bases lying between them. This CDR3 comprises 15 residues. CDR3 sequence: CASSRGLGSDYGYTF. The CDR3 DNA is TGTGCCAGTAGTAGGGGCTTAGGGTCGGACTATGGCTACACCTTC.

To note about this clone: The same CDR3 arises from other DNA sequences in this sample as well. The rearrangement uses TRBV18 and TRBJ1-3; 8 nucleotides match TRBD1. The J segment lost 0 bases and the V segment lost 3 bases, leaving 1 base of the junction unmatched. The length of the CDR3 is 15 residues. Per the germline V gene, CDR1 is KGHSH and CDR2 is LQKENI. The CDR3 spells CASSPDRVSGNTIYF. CDR3 in DNA: TGTGCCAGCTCACCGGACAGGGTCTCTGGAAACACCATATATTTT.

The chain employs TRBV10-3 and TRBJ2-7, with 13 nucleotides matching TRBD2. The CDR3 is 17 residues long. Germline V lookup: CDR1 ENHRY, CDR2 SYGVKD. Unmatched junction bases numbered 9, after V lost 0 bases and J lost 7 bases. DNA for the CDR3: TGTGCCATCAGTGAGTCGACCGGGACTAGCGGGACCGGGGAGCAGTACTTC. Protein: CAISESTGTSGTGEQYF.

The sample holds one count of this clone. The chain carries TRBV18 and TRBJ2-5, with TRBD2 as a possible D gene (5 bases). V lost 5 bases and J lost 2, with 12 bases in between. From germline, CDR1 is KGHSH and CDR2 LQKENI. The CDR3 is made up of 14 amino acids. The CDR3 here is CASSIRGSQETQYF. In nucleotides, the CDR3 is TGTGCCAGCTCAATTCGCGGGTCTCAAGAGACCCAGTACTTC.

The genes are TRBV13 and TRBJ2-3; 8 nucleotides match TRBD2. Germline V CDR1 and CDR2: PRHDT, FYEKMQ (reference sequence). J gave up 2 bases and V 6 bases, and 4 bases lay outside the gene matches. The CDR3 is 14 residues long. The CDR3 sequence is CASRKLAATDTQYF. CDR3 bases: TGTGCCAGCAGAAAACTAGCGGCCACAGATACGCAGTATTTT.

The chain employs TRBV2 and TRBJ2-7, with no clear D. The germline V and J ends were trimmed by 1 base and 0 bases, with 16 bases remaining between them. Germline V lookup: CDR1 SNHLY, CDR2 FYNNEI. The CDR3 consists of 17 residues. The CDR3 sequence is CASSEEVGRPGSYEQYF. DNA for the CDR3: TGTGCCAGCAGTGAAGAGGTGGGCAGGCCCGGCTCCTACGAGCAGTACTTC. Filled out from reference TRBV2 and TRBJ2-7, the complete variable domain reads EPEVTQTPSHQVTQMGQEVILRCVPISNHLYFYWYRQILGQKVEFLVSFYNNEISEKSEIFDDQFSVERPDGSNFTLKIRSTKLEDSAMYFCASSEEVGRPGSYEQYFGPGTRLTVT.

This clone was detected once. The rearrangement joins TRBV6-5 to TRBJ1-4; maybe TRBD1 (6 bases). In germline, CDR1 is MNHEY, CDR2 SVGAGI. CDR3 size: 14 residues. Trimming left V 6 bases short and J 5 bases short, with 13 bases between. CDR3 sequence: CASSQDSLNEKLFF. CDR3 sequence (DNA): TGTGCCAGCAGCCAGGACAGCCTGAATGAAAAACTGTTTTTT.

This rearrangement joins TRBV6-2 or TRBV6-3 to TRBJ2-1; TRBD2 is a possible D gene (5 bases). Germline CDR1 MNHEY, CDR2 SVGEGT. V was shortened by 5 bases and J by 8 bases, with 10 bases between the two germline ends. CDR3 length: 12 amino acids. The CDR3, as DNA: TGTGCCAGCAGTGGGAGTCACGATGAGCAGTTCTTC. Its translation: CASSGSHDEQFF.

The chain links TRBV5-6 to TRBJ2-5; perhaps TRBD1 as D (6 bases). Trimming took 3 bases from V and 1 from J, leaving 16 bases between them. This CDR3 is built from 16 residues. Germline V gene sequence: CDR1 SGHDT, CDR2 YYEEEE. The CDR3 DNA reads as TGTGCCAGCAGCTCCATGGACAACAGGGCCCAAGAGACCCAGTACTTC. This gives the protein CASSSMDNRAQETQYF. The full variable domain, with the rest looked up from reference TRBV5-6 and TRBJ2-5, is DAGVTQSPTHLIKTRGQQVTLRCSPKSGHDTVSWYQQALGQGPQFIFQYYEEEERQRGNFPDRFSGHQFPNYSSELNVNALLLGDSALYLCASSSMDNRAQETQYFGPGTRLLVL.

The chain couples TRBV5-6 to TRBJ2-1; D is perhaps TRBD2 (6 bases). Trimming took off 3 bases at V and 5 bases at J, with 6 bases between the two ends. The CDR3 is made up of 12 amino acids. Germline V gene sequence: CDR1 SGHDT, CDR2 YYEEEE. The CDR3 here is CASSWGDNEQFF. CDR3 nucleotides: TGTGCCAGCAGCTGGGGGGACAATGAGCAGTTCTTC. The whole variable domain, remainder taken from reference TRBV5-6 and TRBJ2-1, is DAGVTQSPTHLIKTRGQQVTLRCSPKSGHDTVSWYQQALGQGPQFIFQYYEEEERQRGNFPDRFSGHQFPNYSSELNVNALLLGDSALYLCASSWGDNEQFFGPGTRLTVL.

V usage is TRBV30 and J usage is TRBJ1-5; a weak D match, TRBD1 (5 bases). Germline lookup yields CDR1 GTSNPN and CDR2 SVGIG (reference sequence). The CDR3 is made up of 15 amino acids. The V end lost 5 bases, the J end lost 4 bases, and 18 bases lay between the germline ends. The CDR3 spells CAWGAGFGRNQPQHF. The CDR3 nucleotides read TGTGCCTGGGGGGCAGGGTTTGGCCGAAATCAGCCCCAGCATTTT.

This rearrangement joins TRBV6-4 to TRBJ1-5, with 7 nucleotides matching TRBD1. The length of the CDR3 is 17 residues. With V trimmed by 7 bases and J by 2 bases, 14 bases remained unmatched. Germline V gene lookup returns CDR1 MRHNA and CDR2 SNTAGT. CDR3 residues: CASKKRNRGSRNQPQHF. The CDR3 DNA is TGTGCCAGCAAAAAACGAAACAGGGGATCTCGCAATCAGCCCCAGCATTTT.

V gene TRBV18 combines with J gene TRBJ1-1; D may be TRBD1 (6 bases). Germline values: CDR1 KGHSH, CDR2 LQKENI. Trimming cost V 3 bases and J 4 bases, with 15 bases left between them. The CDR3 covers 15 residues. The CDR3 nucleotides are TGTGCCAGCTCACCTTTTGCACAGGGTGTCACTGAAGCTTTCTTT. The encoded protein is CASSPFAQGVTEAFF. The whole variable domain, filled in from reference TRBV18 and TRBJ1-1, reads NAGVMQNPRHLVRRRGQEARLRCSPMKGHSHVYWYRQLPEEGLKFMVYLQKENIIDESGMPKERFSAEFPKEGPSILRIQQVVRGDSAAYFCASSPFAQGVTEAFFGQGTRLTVV.

The rearrangement joins TRBV6-2 or TRBV6-3 to TRBJ2-7; D is possibly TRBD2 (5 bases). This CDR3 has 12 residues. Trimming pared 0 bases from V and 7 bases from J, leaving 7 bases between. Germline V gene data show CDR1 as MNHEY and CDR2 as SVGEGT. CDR3 DNA sequence: TGTGCCAGCAGTTACTCTCCGGGGGAGCAGTACTTC. It translates to CASSYSPGEQYF.

At least ten counts were recorded for this clone. The chain recombines TRBV3-1 (or the pseudogene TRBV3-2) with TRBJ1-1; D gene uncertain. The V gene lost 5 bases and the J gene lost 1 base, with 5 bases spanning the gap. The CDR3 spans 12 residues. Germline V gene lookup returns CDR1 LGHDT and CDR2 YNNKEL (reference sequence). In DNA, the CDR3 is TGTGCCAGCAGCGGCCCGAACACTGAAGCTTTCTTT. Protein product: CASSGPNTEAFF.

This chain connects TRBV3-1 (or the pseudogene TRBV3-2) to TRBJ2-7; 8 nucleotides agree with TRBD1. The V gene's germline CDR1 is LGHDT and CDR2 YNNKEL (reference sequence). V lost 0 bases, J lost 4 bases, and 5 bases stayed unmatched. The CDR3 is made up of 15 amino acids. The CDR3 region has the DNA TGTGCCAGCAGCCAAGAGCCCGGGACAGGATACGAGCAGTACTTC. Encoded protein: CASSQEPGTGYEQYF.

The chain recombines TRBV30 with TRBJ2-3; D call uncertain. This CDR3 has 13 residues. The germline V gene encodes CDR1 GTSNPN and CDR2 SVGIG (reference sequence). Trimming pared 4 bases from V and 0 bases from J, leaving 8 bases between. CDR3 amino acids: CAWMRSSTDTQYF. The CDR3 DNA reads as TGTGCCTGGATGCGATCTAGCACAGATACGCAGTATTTT.

The rearrangement uses TRBV9 and TRBJ1-2; 7 nucleotides agree with TRBD1. V shed 3 bases and J 4 bases; nucleotides not matched to a gene: 3. The CDR3 loop spans 13 amino acids. CDR1 SGDLS and CDR2 YYNGEE come from the germline V gene. The CDR3 protein is CASSATGVYGYTF. In nucleotides, the CDR3 is TGTGCCAGCAGCGCCACAGGGGTCTATGGCTACACCTTC.

The chain recombines TRBV7-2 with TRBJ2-1, with 8 bases lining up with TRBD2. V shed 0 bases and J 6 bases; nucleotides not matched to a gene: 4. CDR3 length: 15 residues. Germline V gives CDR1 SGHTA, CDR2 FQGNSA. The CDR3 region is CASSLAASGFNEQFF. DNA of the CDR3: TGTGCCAGCAGCTTAGCGGCTAGCGGGTTCAATGAGCAGTTCTTC. Using reference TRBV7-2 and TRBJ2-1 for the parts outside the CDR3, the full variable domain is GAGVSQSPSNKVTEKGKDVELRCDPISGHTALYWYRQSLGQGLEFLIYFQGNSAPDKSGLPSDRFSAERTGGSVSTLTIQRTQQEDSAVYLCASSLAASGFNEQFFGPGTRLTVL.